These 4 T cell receptor beta chains were sequenced from one sample in a study of T cells in Graves' hyperthyroidism and ophthalmopathy. The source material, RNA transcripts, was used to amplify TCR beta CDR3 regions. Initially, a first-round RT-PCR of the TCR CDR3 employed the HTBI primer set. TCRdb recomputed calls from the multiplex PCR reads with MiXCR, one row per CDR3 protein. The sample shows 550,000 to 650,000 distinct CDR3 sequences, over 11% of them seen only once. Specimen: blood. The receptors shown here come from a woman aged 30 to 39 with Graves' hyperthyroidism that later progressed to Graves' ophthalmopathy.

This clonotype was detected ten times or more. The chain joins TRBV24-1 to TRBJ2-1, with D possibly matching TRBD1 (7 bases). Trimming took 11 bases from V and 7 from J, leaving 17 bases between them. Germline CDR1 KGHDR, CDR2 SFDVKD. This CDR3 has 13 amino acids. The CDR3 protein is CANRGTAQNEQFF. The DNA for the CDR3 is TGTGCCAACCGCGGGACAGCTCAAAATGAGCAGTTCTTC.

About this clonotype itself: With a much larger clone just one base away, this may be a read error. V is TRBV14 and J is TRBJ2-7, with 8 bases matching TRBD1. This CDR3 spans 13 amino acids. V shed 3 bases, J shed 5 bases, and the junction held 3 bases outside the gene matches. Germline loops: CDR1 SGHDN, CDR2 FVKESK. The chain's CDR3 is CASSQGQAHEQYF. CDR3 sequence (DNA): TGTGCCAGCAGCCAGGGACAGGCTCACGAGCAGTACTTC.

This clonotype was counted at least ten times. DNA of the CDR3: TGTGCCAGCACCTTCGAACACGGACCGACCTACGAGCAGTACTTC. It yields the protein CASTFEHGPTYEQYF. J is TRBJ2-7 and V is TRBV7-6, with D unresolved. The V gene's germline CDR1 is SGHVS and CDR2 FNYEAQ. Trimming pared 7 bases from V and 2 bases from J, leaving 18 bases between. The CDR3 has 15 amino acids.

The chain is built from TRBV6-1 and TRBJ2-1; TRBD2 aligns across 12 bases. V dropped 7 bases and J dropped 8; count of bases not matched to a gene: 6. This CDR3 is 14 amino acids long. Germline assignment: CDR1 MNHNS and CDR2 SASEGT. The CDR3: CASTRLAGADEQFF. The DNA for the CDR3 is TGTGCCAGCACCCGACTAGCGGGAGCGGATGAGCAGTTCTTC.